This section outlines one T cell receptor (beta chain) sequence together with its context. What it binds is unknown. CDR1 is MRHNA and CDR2 is SNTAGT in the germline V gene. This CDR3 comprises 15 residues. This entry comes from a study of CXCR3-negative and CXCR3-positive naive CD8 T cells. Each TRB cDNA library was prepared by 5' RACE (with UMI labels). TCRdb re-analyzed the 5' RACE reads; it lists each CDR3 protein once, without DNA. The table lists 70,000 to 95,000 distinct CDR3 sequences. Points from the study as a whole: CXCR3-positive naive cells had more hydrophobic TRB CDR3s than CXCR3-negative naive cells.

The sequenced sample was naive CXCR3- CD8+ T cells from blood. As for subset: CD45RO-CCR7+CD27+CD95- naive CD8+ T cells lacking CXCR3 (TNR3-). This sequence was found in a human donor in good health. Some clones in this sample may be carry-over from other donors' samples. J is TRBJ2-3 and V is TRBV6-4; TCRdb picks TRBD2, but there is no DNA to check that call. The CDR3 sequence: CASSDTSGSADTQYF.